The 22 T cell receptor beta chains reported below all come from one sample, sequenced in a study of T cells in Graves' hyperthyroidism and ophthalmopathy. The TCR beta CDR3 regions underwent amplification using RNA transcripts as the source. HTBI primers were used for first-round RT-PCR of the TCR CDR3. Via MiXCR, TCRdb re-called the multiplex PCR reads, giving one row per CDR3 protein. The sample has more than 500,000 distinct CDR3 sequences, roughly 14% seen once. The sample consisted of blood. These receptors were obtained from a woman aged 40 to 50 with Graves' ophthalmopathy.

This clonotype was detected ten times or more. V usage is TRBV5-6 and J usage is TRBJ2-5, with TRBD1 as a possible D gene (7 bases). The CDR3 spans 14 residues. CDR1 SGHDT and CDR2 YYEEEE come from the germline V gene. The V gene lost 4 bases and the J gene lost 5 bases, with 15 bases spanning the gap. CDR3 sequence (DNA): TGTGCCAGCAGCCAGACAGGGAGGTTGGAGACCCAGTACTTC. It codes for CASSQTGRLETQYF. The whole variable domain, remainder taken from reference TRBV5-6 and TRBJ2-5, is DAGVTQSPTHLIKTRGQQVTLRCSPKSGHDTVSWYQQALGQGPQFIFQYYEEEERQRGNFPDRFSGHQFPNYSSELNVNALLLGDSALYLCASSQTGRLETQYFGPGTRLLVL.

This clonotype was counted many times. The chain uses TRBV20-1 and TRBJ2-7; 8 bases map to TRBD2. The CDR3 loop spans 15 amino acids. Germline CDR1 is DFQATT and CDR2 is SNEGSKA (reference sequence). J gave up 4 bases and V 0 bases, and 8 bases lay outside the gene matches. The CDR3, as DNA: TGCAGTGCTAGAGACCGGGCGGGAGGAGCTTACGAGCAGTACTTC. It encodes CSARDRAGGAYEQYF.

This clonotype was observed at least ten times. The chain's CDR3 is CASTERTGGVYEQYF. Written as DNA, the CDR3 is TGTGCCAGCACCGAACGGACAGGGGGCGTATACGAGCAGTACTTC. The genes are TRBV6-2 or TRBV6-3 and TRBJ2-7, with 11 bases fitting TRBD1. In germline, CDR1 is MNHEY, CDR2 SVGEGT. The CDR3 is 15 amino acids. The junction had 9 bases not matched to a gene; V was cut back by 7 bases and J by 4 bases.

This clonotype was seen more than once but under ten times. CDR3 protein: CASSPGLAGDTYEQYF. CDR3 nucleotide sequence: TGTGCCAGCAGCCCCGGACTAGCGGGAGATACCTACGAGCAGTACTTC. The chain joins TRBV4-2 to TRBJ2-7; 13 positions match TRBD2. This CDR3 spans 16 amino acids. Germline CDR1 and CDR2: LGHNA and YNFKEQ. The junction had 5 bases not matched to a gene; V was cut back by 4 bases and J by 2 bases.

This clonotype was seen at least ten times. The rearrangement links TRBV20-1 to TRBJ1-1; D gene ambiguous. Trimming removed 0 bases from V and 5 bases from J, with 13 bases in between. This CDR3 spans 14 amino acids. CDR1 and CDR2 (germline): DFQATT, SNEGSKA (reference sequence). CDR3 sequence reads: CSARDRAGWTEAFF. The DNA for the CDR3 is TGCAGTGCTAGAGATCGGGCAGGTTGGACTGAAGCTTTCTTT.

For this clonotype: One end of the junction varies from germline; a read error may be responsible. The rearrangement joins TRBV11-2 to TRBJ1-5; a weak D match, TRBD1 (5 bases). The CDR3 runs to 13 residues. Germline CDR1 reads SGHAT; CDR2 reads FQNNGV. The CDR3: CASRLGANQPQHF. The CDR3 nucleotides read TGTGCCAGCAGGTTAGGGGCCAATCAGCCCCAGCATTTT.

This clonotype was seen at least ten times. The V call is TRBV7-2, the J call TRBJ1-1, with a possible D match to TRBD1 (5 bases). The V gene lost 4 bases and the J gene lost 6 bases, with 21 bases spanning the gap. This CDR3 is built from 16 residues. Per germline, CDR1 SGHTA and CDR2 FQGNSA. The CDR3 DNA sequence: TGTGCCAGCAGCTCGACATCCCGAACAGGATCCGCTGAAGCTTTCTTT. Protein: CASSSTSRTGSAEAFF.

This clonotype was found many times. The rearrangement links TRBV6-1 to TRBJ1-2, with 9 nucleotides matching TRBD1. Germline CDR1 reads MNHNS; CDR2 reads SASEGT. V shed 6 bases, J shed 7 bases, and the junction held 18 bases outside the gene matches. The CDR3 runs to 17 residues. CDR3 sequence (DNA): TGTGCCAGCAGAGAACCGGGACAGGGCAGTCCCGGGGGTGGCTACACCTTC. Translated: CASREPGQGSPGGGYTF.

This clonotype was seen at least ten times. The V and J genes are TRBV27 and TRBJ1-2; D gene uncertain. The germline V and J ends were trimmed by 5 bases and 8 bases, with 18 bases remaining between them. There are 14 residues in the CDR3. Germline lookup yields CDR1 MNHEY and CDR2 SMNVEV (reference sequence). CDR3 loop: CASSPRPGAGGYTF. CDR3 nucleotides: TGTGCCAGCAGTCCCAGGCCGGGCGCGGGCGGCTACACCTTC.

The chain carries TRBV11-2 and TRBJ2-7; 12 bases are shared with TRBD2. The CDR3 spans 17 residues. The germline gives CDR1 SGHAT, CDR2 FQNNGV. After removal of 2 bases from V and 2 bases from J, the junction contained 7 bases not matched to a gene. CDR3 protein: CASSLMPRTSGAYEQYF. The CDR3 DNA follows: TGTGCCAGCAGCTTAATGCCAAGGACTAGCGGGGCCTACGAGCAGTACTTC.

The chain carries TRBV9 and TRBJ2-1; D unresolved. CDR3 length: 15 amino acids. Germline V gene data show CDR1 as SGDLS and CDR2 as YYNGEE. The V end lost 2 bases, the J end lost 9 bases, and 18 bases lay between the germline ends. This chain's CDR3 is CASSVVGKLSGEQFF. CDR3 DNA: TGTGCCAGCAGCGTCGTAGGAAAACTGAGTGGTGAGCAGTTCTTC. Together with reference TRBV9 and TRBJ2-1, the CDR3 gives the full variable domain: DSGVTQTPKHLITATGQRVTLRCSPRSGDLSVYWYQQSLDQGLQFLIQYYNGEERAKGNILERFSAQQFPDLHSELNLSSLELGDSALYFCASSVVGKLSGEQFFGPGTRLTVL.

This clonotype appeared many times. CDR3 residues: CASSLYSLAGDEQYF. The CDR3 DNA reads as TGTGCCAGCAGTTTATACAGCCTAGCGGGGGACGAGCAGTACTTC. The genes are TRBV12-3 or TRBV12-4 and TRBJ2-7; 10 bases are a match to TRBD2. The length of the CDR3 is 15 residues. V lost 2 bases, J lost 5 bases, and 6 bases stayed unmatched.

This clonotype appeared once. V usage is TRBV12-3 or TRBV12-4 and J usage is TRBJ2-2; tentative D call: TRBD2 (5 bases). The CDR3 totals 12 residues. With 7 bases removed from V and 7 bases from J, the gap between germline ends came to 10 bases. This CDR3 is CASKGRSGELFF. In DNA, the CDR3 is TGTGCCAGCAAAGGGAGAAGCGGGGAGCTGTTTTTT.

This clonotype was detected only a few times. The rearrangement joins TRBV12-3 or TRBV12-4 to TRBJ2-7, with TRBD2 matching over 11 bases. This CDR3 is 13 amino acids long. With V trimmed by 6 bases and J by 13 bases, 11 bases remained unmatched. The DNA for the CDR3 is TGTGCCAGCAGGGAACTACTAGCGGGAGATGTATACTTC. Translation: CASRELLAGDVYF.

This clonotype has more than one count but fewer than ten. This rearrangement joins TRBV7-2 to TRBJ1-1; no definite D call. This CDR3 contains 14 residues. The germline CDR1 and CDR2 sequences are SGHTA and FQGNSA. Trimming shortened V by 5 bases and J by 8 bases, and 18 bases separated the two germline ends. CDR3: CASSPPFPPLEAFF. CDR3 in DNA: TGTGCCAGCAGCCCGCCGTTCCCCCCGTTGGAAGCTTTCTTT.

This clonotype was counted at least ten times. The chain couples TRBV29-1 to TRBJ2-2, with a weak D call TRBD2 (5 bases). The CDR3 spans 14 residues. CDR1 is SQVTM, CDR2 ANQGSEA, per germline. The germline V and J ends were trimmed by 5 bases and 4 bases, with 14 bases remaining between them. The CDR3 loop reads CSVPRRGSTGELFF. The CDR3 bases are TGCAGCGTTCCCCGGCGAGGGAGCACCGGGGAGCTGTTTTTT.

This clonotype was seen only a few times. The chain recombines TRBV6-2 or TRBV6-3 with TRBJ1-1, with 10 bases that match TRBD1. The trim removed 7 bases at V and 6 bases at J, leaving 14 bases unmatched. Germline V gene sequence: CDR1 MNHEY, CDR2 SVGEGT. This CDR3 has 16 residues. Here the CDR3 reads CASTDRGRRGPAEAFF. In nucleotides, the CDR3 is TGTGCCAGCACCGACAGGGGGCGCAGGGGCCCGGCTGAAGCTTTCTTT.

This clonotype was found many times. This chain links TRBV7-2 with TRBJ2-7; TRBD1 agrees at 7 bases. The CDR3 length is 14 residues. V lost 6 bases to trimming and J lost 4 bases; unmatched junction nucleotides: 9. CDR1 SGHTA and CDR2 FQGNSA come from the germline V gene. The CDR3 nucleotides read TGTGCCAGCAGTAACAGACAGGGTACATACGAGCAGTACTTC. Protein: CASSNRQGTYEQYF.

This clonotype came up many times. The rearrangement links TRBV7-2 to TRBJ2-2; D gene ambiguous. The V gene lost 2 bases and the J gene lost 7 bases, with 11 bases spanning the gap. This CDR3 contains 14 residues. Germline V lookup: CDR1 SGHTA, CDR2 FQGNSA. This chain's CDR3 is CASSLLTINGELFF. CDR3 DNA: TGTGCCAGCAGCTTACTTACTATCAACGGGGAGCTGTTTTTT.

At least ten counts were recorded for this clonotype. The chain carries TRBV6-1 and TRBJ2-7; no clear D. The length of the CDR3 is 13 residues. V lost 3 bases and J lost 0, with 6 bases in between. From germline, CDR1 is MNHNS and CDR2 SASEGT. This CDR3 is CASSEEISYEQYF. In DNA, the CDR3 is TGTGCCAGCAGTGAGGAGATCTCCTACGAGCAGTACTTC.

The chain uses TRBV7-2 and TRBJ1-1; D uncertain. This CDR3 has 15 residues. In germline, CDR1 is SGHTA, CDR2 FQGNSA. The V end was cut by 5 bases, the J end by 1 base, with 14 bases between. This chain's CDR3 is CASSAYTGPNTEAFF. CDR3 sequence (DNA): TGTGCCAGCAGCGCCTACACCGGGCCGAACACTGAAGCTTTCTTT.

This clonotype has a count of ten or more. The germline gene is not matched at one end of the junction; a read error may be the cause. The V call is TRBV12-3 or TRBV12-4, the J call TRBJ2-7, with 10 nucleotides matching TRBD2. The CDR3 spans 14 residues. CDR3 nucleotides: TGTGCCAGCAGAGCTAGCGGGAGACTCTACAAGCAGTACTTC. Its protein is CASRASGRLYKQYF.